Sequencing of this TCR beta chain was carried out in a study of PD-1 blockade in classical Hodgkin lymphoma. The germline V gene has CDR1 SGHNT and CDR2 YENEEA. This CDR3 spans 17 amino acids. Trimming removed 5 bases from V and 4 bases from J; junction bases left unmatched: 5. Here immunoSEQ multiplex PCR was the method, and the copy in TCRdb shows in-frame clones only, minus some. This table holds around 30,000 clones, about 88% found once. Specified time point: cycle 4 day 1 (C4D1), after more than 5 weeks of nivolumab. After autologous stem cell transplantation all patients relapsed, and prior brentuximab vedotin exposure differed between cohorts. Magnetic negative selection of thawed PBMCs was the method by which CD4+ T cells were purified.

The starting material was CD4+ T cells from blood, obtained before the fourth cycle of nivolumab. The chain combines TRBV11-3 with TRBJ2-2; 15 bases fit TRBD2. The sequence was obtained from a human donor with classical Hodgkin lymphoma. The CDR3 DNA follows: TGTGCCAGCAGCCCCCGGACTAGCGGGGGGGGCACCGGGGAGCTGTTTTTT. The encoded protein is CASSPRTSGGGTGELFF. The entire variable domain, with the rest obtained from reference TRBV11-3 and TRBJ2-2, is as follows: EAGVVQSPRYKIIEKKQPVAFWCNPISGHNTLYWYLQNLGQGPELLIRYENEEAVDDSQLPKDRFSAERLKGVDSTLKIQPAELGDSAVYLCASSPRTSGGGTGELFFGEGSRLTVL.